This is a list of T cell receptor beta chains from one sample in a study of spatial heterogeneity in lung cancer. TCRdb ran MiXCR on the 5' RACE reads and lists one entry per CDR3 protein. The repertoire holds 65,000 to 85,000 distinct CDR3 sequences, with more than 15% as singletons. Source: PBMCs, taken at surgery. All receptors come from a male donor with early-stage non-small cell lung cancer. The CDR3 runs from the conserved cysteine through the conserved F or W. Fields, in order: clone size, D gene, V gene, J gene, CDR3 DNA, CDR3 protein. A D gene is named only where the DNA matches it firmly. The size entry is marked missing in some rows and otherwise reads once, few, many or a size class.

>.|TRBD1|TRBV6-6|TRBJ1-5
TGTGCCAGCAGTACCCTTGGACAGGGGAGAGATCAGCCCCAGCATTTT
CASSTLGQGRDQPQHF
>.|.|TRBV7-7|TRBJ2-3
TGTGCTAGCAGCTTCCGTAAGGACTCAGATACGCAGTATTTT
CASSFRKDSDTQYF
>few|TRBD1|TRBV28|TRBJ1-2
TGTGCCAGCCGAGGGGGGACAGGGCGACACTATGGCTACACCTTC
CASRGGTGRHYGYTF
>.|TRBD2|TRBV5-5|TRBJ2-2
TGTGCCAGCAGCTTGGCATGGGGGAGGGCTGTCACCGGGGAGCTGTTTTTT
CASSLAWGRAVTGELFF
>.|.|TRBV5-1|TRBJ2-7
TGCGCCAGCAGCTTAGCGGGACAGCCCAGTCAGGAGCAGTACTTC
CASSLAGQPSQEQYF
>many|.|TRBV11-2|TRBJ2-3
TGTGCCAGCAGCCGTATACAGCCGGGGGCGGGGGATACGCAGTATTTT
CASSRIQPGAGDTQYF
>.|.|TRBV7-6|TRBJ2-3
TGTGCCAGCAGCCGACTAAGAAACAGCGGAGATACGCAGTATTTT
CASSRLRNSGDTQYF
>.|.|TRBV12-3/TRBV12-4|TRBJ1-1
TGTGCCAGCAGTTTAATGGAGATGAACACTGAAGCTTTCTTT
CASSLMEMNTEAFF
>few|TRBD2|TRBV7-3|TRBJ2-2
TGTGCCAGCAGCCCAAAAAGGGCTAGCGGGAGTTTTTTCGAGGGGGAGCTGTTTTTT
CASSPKRASGSFFEGELFF
>.|TRBD1|TRBV12-3/TRBV12-4|TRBJ2-3
TGTGCCAGCAGACAGACAGGGCGCACAGATACGCAGTATTTT
CASRQTGRTDTQYF
>few|TRBD2|TRBV6-6|TRBJ2-3
TGTGCCAGCAGTTACGGGCTAGCGGGGGGGAGCACAGATACGCAGTATTTT
CASSYGLAGGSTDTQYF
>.|.|TRBV15|TRBJ2-3
TGTGCCACCAGCAGAGATCTCCCAGGCACAGATACGCAGTATTTT
CATSRDLPGTDTQYF
>few|TRBD2|TRBV4-2|TRBJ2-1
TGTGCCAGCAGCCAAAGGGGACTAGCGGGAGCGAGGAATGAGCAGTTCTTC
CASSQRGLAGARNEQFF
>few|TRBD2|TRBV20-1|TRBJ2-3
TGCAGCGCCTCACCTAGCGGGGCCTACACAGATACGCAGTATTTT
CSASPSGAYTDTQYF
>few|.|TRBV12-3/TRBV12-4|TRBJ2-1
TGTGCCAGCAGGAGGGATGAGGGTGAGCAGTTCTTC
CASRRDEGEQFF
>.|.|TRBV12-3/TRBV12-4|TRBJ2-1
TGTGCCAGCGGACGTGGCAGGGGCTCCTACAATGAGCAGTTCTTC
CASGRGRGSYNEQFF
>.|.|TRBV19|TRBJ2-3
TGTGCCAGTAGTACCGCAGGGGATACGCAGTATTTT
CASSTAGDTQYF
>.|.|TRBV27|TRBJ2-7
TGTGCCAGCTCCTTCCATTGGGGCTACGAGCAGTACTTC
CASSFHWGYEQYF
>few|TRBD2|TRBV7-2|TRBJ2-1
TGTGCCAGCAGCCCCCCGGGACTAGTGGTCAATGAGCAGTTCTTC
CASSPPGLVVNEQFF
>.|.|TRBV7-2|TRBJ1-1
TGTGCCAGCAGCTTAGAGAGATGGGGGACTGAAGCTTTCTTT
CASSLERWGTEAFF
>few|.|TRBV19|TRBJ1-5
TGTGCCAGTAGTCGGGGAGGGGGTCAGCCCCAGCATTTT
CASSRGGGQPQHF
>.|TRBD1|TRBV28|TRBJ2-2
TGTGCCAGCATTGAGTCCCGTCCGGGACAGGGTTCTAACGGGGAGCTGTTTTTT
CASIESRPGQGSNGELFF
>.|TRBD1|TRBV11-2|TRBJ2-1
TGTGCCAGCAGCTCGGACAGGGCTAATGAGCAGTTCTTC
CASSSDRANEQFF
>once|.|TRBV7-2|TRBJ2-6
TGTGCCAGCAGCGCGGGACATCGCTCTGGGGCCAACGTCCTGACTTTC
CASSAGHRSGANVLTF
>.|.|TRBV30|TRBJ2-7
TGTGCCTGCACACTAAGCTCCTACGAGCAGTACTTC
CACTLSSYEQYF
>.|TRBD2|TRBV28|TRBJ2-1
TGTGCCAGCAGTGGCGGGAGGGCCACGGCTGAGCAGTTCTTC
CASSGGRATAEQFF
>large|TRBD1|TRBV7-3|TRBJ2-3
TGTGCCAGCAGCCCGAGGACAGGGGTCACAGATACGCAGTATTTT
CASSPRTGVTDTQYF
>.|.|TRBV29-1|TRBJ1-1
TGCAGCGGATCCGGGAGTTCGAACACTGAAGCTTTCTTT
CSGSGSSNTEAFF
>few|.|TRBV6-2/TRBV6-3|TRBJ2-1
TGTGCCAGCATTCGCGGGATTACCAGCTCCTACAATGAGCAGTTCTTC
CASIRGITSSYNEQFF
>.|.|TRBV29-1|TRBJ2-7
TGCAGCGTTGCTTCCGGTGGGGACGAGCAGTACTTC
CSVASGGDEQYF